This T cell receptor (beta chain) was sequenced during a study of shared clonotypes between healthy human individuals. V lost 2 bases to trimming and J lost 4 bases, with 15 bases between them. Per germline, CDR1 SGHKS and CDR2 YYEKEE (reference sequence). This CDR3 region has 15 residues. This table comes from immunoSEQ multiplex PCR, and its TCRdb copy is limited to in-frame clones, with some not included. The table has 950,000 to 1,300,000 clones, 65% to 80% seen once. The sequence came from a man aged 18-30 years in good health. This chain joins TRBV5-5 and TRBJ1-1; D uncertain. The sample consisted of memory CD4+ T cells sorted from blood. The subset: CD45RA-negative fraction. DNA for the CDR3: TGTGCCAGCAGCTTAATGGGGTCCTCGATCACTGAAGCTTTCTTT. Protein sequence: CASSLMGSSITEAFF.